The rows below give T cell receptor beta chains drawn from one sample of a study of T cells of healthy individuals. TCRdb passed the 5' RACE reads through MiXCR, listing each CDR3 protein once. The sample holds more than 60,000 distinct CDR3 sequences; around 15% are singletons and the top ten take approximately 4.8%. The receptors originated from a human donor in good health. CDR3s include the opening cysteine and the closing phenylalanine or tryptophan. Fields, in order: D gene, clone size, J gene, V gene, CDR3 DNA, CDR3 protein. The D gene is left open where the match is weak. For some rows the clone size is stated as once, few or many, or as a class when expanded; others skip it.

d_call: TRBD1; clone_size: many; j_call: TRBJ2-6; v_call: TRBV11-1; cdr3_nt: TGTGCCGGGACAGTAACCCTGGATGCTGGGGCCAACGTCCTGACTTTC; cdr3_aa: CAGTVTLDAGANVLTF
d_call: NA; clone_size: NA; j_call: TRBJ2-1; v_call: TRBV6-2/TRBV6-3; cdr3_nt: TGTGCCAGCAGCCAGACTAGGAATGAGCAGTTCTTC; cdr3_aa: CASSQTRNEQFF
d_call: NA; clone_size: many; j_call: TRBJ2-7; v_call: TRBV4-1; cdr3_nt: TGCGCCAGCAGCCAAGCGCAGTTAGCGGCACCCTCCTACGAGCAGTACTTC; cdr3_aa: CASSQAQLAAPSYEQYF
d_call: NA; clone_size: NA; j_call: TRBJ2-5; v_call: TRBV24-1; cdr3_nt: NA; cdr3_aa: CATSDFGEGGQETQYF
d_call: NA; clone_size: few; j_call: TRBJ2-7; v_call: TRBV6-1; cdr3_nt: TGTGCCAGCAGTGTTGGACAGCGCGAGCAGTACTTC; cdr3_aa: CASSVGQREQYF
d_call: TRBD2; clone_size: NA; j_call: TRBJ2-1; v_call: TRBV6-6; cdr3_nt: TGTGCCAGCAGAGGACTAGGGGACAATGAGCAGTTCTTC; cdr3_aa: CASRGLGDNEQFF
d_call: NA; clone_size: NA; j_call: TRBJ2-1; v_call: TRBV7-2; cdr3_nt: TGTGCCAGCGTCTGGGGGGGCAGCTCCTACAATGAGCAGTTCTTC; cdr3_aa: CASVWGGSSYNEQFF
d_call: NA; clone_size: NA; j_call: TRBJ2-3; v_call: TRBV2; cdr3_nt: TGTGCCAGCAGTACTGGGCTAGCCGGCACAGATACGCAGTATTTT; cdr3_aa: CASSTGLAGTDTQYF
d_call: NA; clone_size: NA; j_call: TRBJ2-1; v_call: TRBV3-1; cdr3_nt: TGTGCCAGCAGCCCCCAGGCGGTCCCATACAATGAGCAGTTCTTC; cdr3_aa: CASSPQAVPYNEQFF
d_call: NA; clone_size: many; j_call: TRBJ2-3; v_call: TRBV11-2; cdr3_nt: TGTGCCAGCAGCACCCCCCAAAACAGGGCTGTAGATACGCAGTATTTT; cdr3_aa: CASSTPQNRAVDTQYF
d_call: NA; clone_size: few; j_call: TRBJ1-1; v_call: TRBV19; cdr3_nt: TGTGCCAGTAGTCCGTCCCACCAGGCTGAAGCTTTCTTT; cdr3_aa: CASSPSHQAEAFF
d_call: NA; clone_size: many; j_call: TRBJ2-1; v_call: TRBV25-1; cdr3_nt: TGTGCCAGCAGTGTTTCCGGGGCAAACGTCGTCAATGAGCAGTTCTTC; cdr3_aa: CASSVSGANVVNEQFF
d_call: NA; clone_size: many; j_call: TRBJ2-7; v_call: TRBV7-9; cdr3_nt: TGTGCCAGCAGCTTCGGCGACAACTACGAGCAGTACTTC; cdr3_aa: CASSFGDNYEQYF
d_call: TRBD2; clone_size: many; j_call: TRBJ2-7; v_call: TRBV9; cdr3_nt: TGTGCCAGCAGCACTAGCGGGGGGCCGAGCTCCTACGAGCAGTACTTC; cdr3_aa: CASSTSGGPSSYEQYF
d_call: TRBD2; clone_size: few; j_call: TRBJ2-3; v_call: TRBV2; cdr3_nt: TGTGCCAGCAGTGCTGAGGGGCCTAGCGGGAGCGCCGGAACAGATACGCAGTATTTT; cdr3_aa: CASSAEGPSGSAGTDTQYF
d_call: NA; clone_size: many; j_call: TRBJ2-3; v_call: TRBV20-1; cdr3_nt: TGCAGTGCTGTCCGGGGCGATACGCAGTATTTT; cdr3_aa: CSAVRGDTQYF